The following is a T cell receptor (beta chain) sequence with its context. Which antigen it targets is not known. Including the terminal cysteine and phenylalanine, the CDR3 comprises 16 residues. The protein alone is recorded here. The germline V gene sets CDR1 to LGHNA and CDR2 to YSLEER. Sequencing took place on a NextSeq 550. The Human TCR Profiling Kit (MiLaboratory) was used to prepare UMI-labeled 5' RACE TRB cDNA libraries. cDNA synthesis used the entire amount of extracted RNA, and PCR amplification then used the entire amount of cDNA produced. Libraries were prepared in parallel using an identical number of PCR cycles. The original pipeline was this. With a requirement of at least two reads per UMI, MIGEC and MiXCR extracted about 48,000 +/- 9,800 unique UMI-labeled TRB cDNA molecules per library. On average, about 40,000 +/- 10,000 functional in-frame TRB CDR3 nucleotide clonotypes lacking stop codons were found per library. After each sample was downsampled to 5000 UMI-labeled TRB molecules, VDJtools was used to calculate diversity metrics such as normalized Shannon-Wiener and Chao1. For the central five CDR3 residues, VDJtools calculated physicochemical properties weighted by clonotype size, namely interaction energy, strength, volume and Kidera factor 4. TCRdb reprocessed the reads, so every CDR3 protein sequence counts as one entry and DNA is not shown. The V and J calls and clone size are TCRdb's, not the authors'. The sample table includes 40,000 to 45,000 distinct CDR3 sequences. Under 2% of the sample lies in the top ten.

Each CD8+ T cell subset was flow-sorted in triplicate, and 300,000 to 350,000 cells per subset were placed directly into RLT lysis buffer. To keep memory contaminants out, a stringent definition of naive CD8+ T cells was applied: CD45RO-CCR7+CD27+CD95-. Standard density gradient centrifugation was used to isolate peripheral blood mononuclear cells from buffy coats. Naive CXCR3-negative and CXCR3-positive CD8+ T cells were flow-sorted on a FACSAria III. An RNeasy Mini Kit was used to extract total RNA from the sorted cells. The data stem from a study of CXCR3-negative and CXCR3-positive naive CD8 T cells (dated by TCRdb to about 2019). About the full investigation: In total, 120 million to 150 million TRB reads were obtained, which works out to roughly 1.5 +/- 0.3 million reads per library. Diversity and physicochemical repertoire analyses covered around 10 donors pooled from two independent experiments. Naive subsets from roughly 5 donors and memory cells from 3 donors were included in the TRBV-TRBJ cluster analysis.

The study at large found these results: Because CXCR3 expression was partially decreased after cryopreservation, freshly isolated PBMCs were used for most assays. Repertoire diversity was comparably high in both naive subsets but much lower in memory CD8+ T cells. Compared with CXCR3-negative naive cells, CXCR3-positive naive cells had TRB CDR3s with higher hydrophobicity (lower Kidera factor 4), lower energy, and higher strength and volume indices. Naive CXCR3-negative and CXCR3-positive cells from the same donor showed similar TRBV-TRBJ usage, whereas memory cells showed distinct patterns. Because surface CD5, which has been linked to self-reactivity in mice, was comparable between naive subsets, TCR interaction strength was also inferred from TRB CDR3 physicochemical properties.

Sequenced input: naive CXCR3- CD8+ T cells from blood. The cell subset or site label of this sample denotes: CD45RO-CCR7+CD27+CD95- naive CD8+ T cells lacking CXCR3 (TNR3-). The receptor's source is a human donor in good health. Some clones in this sample may be carry-over from other donors' samples. The V gene is TRBV4-3 and the J gene is TRBJ2-7; the D gene TCRdb calls, TRBD2, cannot be checked with no DNA. CDR3 loop: CASSQEAGGGHYEQYF.